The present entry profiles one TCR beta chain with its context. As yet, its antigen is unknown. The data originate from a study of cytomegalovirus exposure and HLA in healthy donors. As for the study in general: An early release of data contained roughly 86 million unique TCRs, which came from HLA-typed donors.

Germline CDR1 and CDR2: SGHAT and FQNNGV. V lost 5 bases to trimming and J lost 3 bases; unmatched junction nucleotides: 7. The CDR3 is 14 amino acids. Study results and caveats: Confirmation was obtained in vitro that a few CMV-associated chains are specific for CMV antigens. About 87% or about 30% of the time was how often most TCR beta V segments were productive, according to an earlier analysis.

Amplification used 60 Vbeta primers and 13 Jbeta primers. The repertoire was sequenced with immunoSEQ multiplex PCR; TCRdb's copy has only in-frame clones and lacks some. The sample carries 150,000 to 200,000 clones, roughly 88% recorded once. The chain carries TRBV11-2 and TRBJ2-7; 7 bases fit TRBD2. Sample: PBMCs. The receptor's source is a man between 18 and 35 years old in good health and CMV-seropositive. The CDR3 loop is CASSRAGRSYEQYF. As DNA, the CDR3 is TGTGCCAGCAGCCGAGCGGGGAGAAGCTACGAGCAGTACTTC. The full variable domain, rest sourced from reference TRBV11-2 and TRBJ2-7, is EAGVAQSPRYKIIEKRQSVAFWCNPISGHATLYWYQQILGQGPKLLIQFQNNGVVDDSQLPKDRFSAERLKGVDSTLKIQPAKLEDSAVYLCASSRAGRSYEQYFGPGTRLTVT.